The clone carrying this T cell receptor beta chain is a singleton in its sample. The data originate from a study of cytomegalovirus exposure and HLA in healthy donors. The study ran its PCR with 60 Vbeta and 13 Jbeta primers. Sequencing used immunoSEQ multiplex PCR; TCRdb keeps in-frame clones, though not all of them. The repertoire holds over 95,000 clones, about 70% seen once, with approximately 1.9% in the top ten. V lost 0 bases and J 4 bases, leaving 13 bases between the germline ends. The CDR3 runs to 16 residues. Per germline, CDR1 SGHRS and CDR2 YFSETQ. The genes are TRBV5-1 and TRBJ2-2, with D possibly being TRBD2 (6 bases). The source material was PBMCs. This receptor was taken from a human donor in good health. Here the CDR3 DNA reads TGCGCCAGCAGCTTGGTGGACGGGAGTATCACCGGGGAGCTGTTTTTT. It yields the protein CASSLVDGSITGELFF.